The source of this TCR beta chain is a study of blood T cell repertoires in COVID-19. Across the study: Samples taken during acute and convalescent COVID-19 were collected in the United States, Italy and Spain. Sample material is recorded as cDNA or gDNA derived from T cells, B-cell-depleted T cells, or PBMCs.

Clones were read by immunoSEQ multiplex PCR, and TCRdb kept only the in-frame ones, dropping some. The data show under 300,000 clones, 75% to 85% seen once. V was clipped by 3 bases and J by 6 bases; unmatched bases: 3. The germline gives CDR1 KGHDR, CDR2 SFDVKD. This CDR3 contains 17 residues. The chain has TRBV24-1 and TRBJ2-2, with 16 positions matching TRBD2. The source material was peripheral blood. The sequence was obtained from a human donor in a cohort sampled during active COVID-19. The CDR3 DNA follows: TGTGCCACCAGTGATGCGGGGACTAGCGGGAGGGCCGGGGAGCTGTTTTTT. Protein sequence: CATSDAGTSGRAGELFF.